The 8 T cell receptor beta chains given below trace back to one sample, sequenced in a study of T cell responses to AZD1222 COVID-19 vaccine. TCRdb's table, derived via immunoSEQ multiplex PCR, lists solely in-frame clones and lacks some. This table holds about 150,000 clones, roughly nine tenths found once. Here the sequenced sample was peripheral blood, taken 28 days after the second dose of the MenACWY control vaccine. Source of these receptors: an adult who received the MenACWY meningococcal vaccine as a control.

This chain connects TRBV7-9 to TRBJ1-6; 7 nucleotides agree with TRBD1. The germline V gene encodes CDR1 SEHNR and CDR2 FQNEAQ (reference sequence). Germline trimming cut 5 bases from V and 7 bases from J; bases unmatched to any gene: 5. There are 14 residues in the CDR3. The CDR3 here is CASSRDSKNSPLHF. CDR3 bases: TGTGCCAGCAGCCGGGACAGTAAAAATTCACCCCTCCACTTT.

The genes are TRBV3-1 (or the pseudogene TRBV3-2) and TRBJ2-1; 7 nucleotides line up with TRBD2. The CDR3 loop spans 13 amino acids. From germline, CDR1 is LGHDT and CDR2 YNNKEL (reference sequence). Unmatched junction bases numbered 6, after V lost 6 bases and J lost 7 bases. The CDR3 DNA reads as TGTGCCAGCAGAGAAAGCGGGGTTAATGAGCAGTTCTTC. This sequence encodes CASRESGVNEQFF.

The chain has TRBV11-3 and TRBJ1-2, with TRBD1 matching 10 bases. CDR1 and CDR2 (germline): SGHNT, YENEEA. The CDR3 runs 16 residues. The junction had 8 bases not matched to a gene; V was cut back by 5 bases and J by 2 bases. The CDR3 loop is CASSLKPGQGNYGYTF. In nucleotides, the CDR3 is TGTGCCAGCAGCCTCAAGCCGGGACAGGGGAACTATGGCTACACCTTC.

The count of this clone is one. The chain has TRBV7-9 and TRBJ1-1; possible D gene TRBD1, 5 bases. The germline V and J ends were trimmed by 4 bases and 2 bases, with 8 bases remaining between them. This CDR3 is 13 amino acids long. From germline, CDR1 is SEHNR and CDR2 FQNEAQ (reference sequence). CDR3 nucleotides: TGTGCCAGCAGCTCGACAGATAACACTGAAGCTTTCTTT. Its protein is CASSSTDNTEAFF.

This clone showed up just once. V usage is TRBV6-5 and J usage is TRBJ2-7; 7 bases line up with TRBD1. From germline, CDR1 is MNHEY and CDR2 SVGAGI. The junction had 4 bases not matched to a gene; V was cut back by 2 bases and J by 0 bases. The CDR3 is 15 amino acids. CDR3: CASSYQTGSSYEQYF. The CDR3 region has the DNA TGTGCCAGCAGTTACCAGACAGGGAGCTCCTACGAGCAGTACTTC.

The gene calls are TRBV5-1 and TRBJ1-1; TRBD1 matches 10 bases. Germline CDR1 SGHRS, CDR2 YFSETQ. There are 18 residues in the CDR3. The V segment lost 4 bases and the J segment 3 bases; nucleotides outside the gene matches: 15. The CDR3 protein is CASSAGTGDYPTDTEAFF. The CDR3 nucleotides are TGCGCCAGCAGCGCCGGGACAGGGGATTACCCCACCGACACTGAAGCTTTCTTT.

The rearrangement uses TRBV7-9 and TRBJ1-4, with 7 bases fitting TRBD1. CDR3 length: 14 residues. With V trimmed by 7 bases and J by 7 bases, 9 bases remained unmatched. Germline-derived CDR1 and CDR2 are SEHNR and FQNEAQ (reference sequence). The CDR3 is CASMQQGSGEKLFF. The CDR3 DNA follows: TGTGCCAGCATGCAACAGGGGTCTGGTGAAAAACTGTTTTTT.

V usage is TRBV28 and J usage is TRBJ1-2, with 11 positions matching TRBD1. Trimming at V came to 5 bases and at J to 3 bases, leaving 5 bases not matched to a gene. CDR1 is MDHEN, CDR2 SYDVKM, per germline. This CDR3 region has 15 residues. The CDR3 DNA reads TGTGCCAGCAGTCCGGGGACAGGGGGACACTATGGCTACACCTTC. It specifies CASSPGTGGHYGYTF.